The T cell receptor (beta chain) described here comes from a study of early T cells in non-severe SARS-CoV-2 infection. Germline assignment: CDR1 SNHLY and CDR2 FYNNEI. This CDR3 is built from 13 residues. Trimming pared 4 bases from V and 7 bases from J, leaving 8 bases between. Tagging with unique molecular identifiers was applied to individual cDNA molecules. TCRdb used MiXCR to reprocess the 5' RACE reads, holding one entry per CDR3 protein. The sample consists of 65,000 to 95,000 distinct CDR3 sequences, about a sixth of them appearing once. Sample: whole blood. The rearrangement uses TRBV2 and TRBJ1-6; unclear D gene. This receptor was identified in an adult who was a healthcare worker with PCR-confirmed SARS-CoV-2 infection or an uninfected control (not recorded which). CDR3 amino acids: CASSGERNSPLHF. CDR3 sequence (DNA): TGTGCCAGCAGTGGGGAGAGGAATTCACCCCTCCACTTT.